Following are 28 T cell receptor beta chains from one sample sequenced in a study of early T cells in non-severe SARS-CoV-2 infection. TCRdb reanalysed the 5' RACE reads using MiXCR and keeps one entry per CDR3 protein. In the table there are approximately 29,000 distinct CDR3 sequences, around 7% of which are singletons. Source material: whole blood. The origin of the receptors is an adult who was a healthcare worker with PCR-confirmed SARS-CoV-2 infection or an uninfected control (not recorded which).

This clonotype appeared many times. V gene TRBV20-1 combines with J gene TRBJ1-1; unclear D gene. There are 12 residues in the CDR3. Germline V gives CDR1 DFQATT, CDR2 SNEGSKA (reference sequence). The V gene lost 4 bases and the J gene lost 4 bases, with 10 bases spanning the gap. The CDR3 DNA reads TGCAGTGCTATCCGGATGGGCACTGAAGCTTTCTTT. This gives the protein CSAIRMGTEAFF.

This clonotype was seen more than once but under ten times. This chain's CDR3 is CASSGERGSFTEAFF. The CDR3 coding sequence is TGCGCCAGCAGCGGGGAGCGGGGAAGCTTCACTGAAGCTTTCTTT. The J gene is TRBJ1-1, the V gene TRBV5-1; no clear D. CDR1 and CDR2 from the germline V gene are SGHRS and YFSETQ. There are 15 residues in the CDR3. V dropped 4 bases and J dropped 4 bases, with 17 bases sitting between them.

This clonotype was counted ten times or more. J is TRBJ1-4 and V is TRBV5-4; 8 nucleotides match TRBD1. With V trimmed by 4 bases and J by 6 bases, 5 bases remained unmatched. This CDR3 region has 14 residues. The germline gives CDR1 SGHNT, CDR2 YYREEE (reference sequence). CDR3 in DNA: TGTGCCAGCAGCCTGACAGGGGCAGATGAAAAACTGTTTTTT. Translating gives CASSLTGADEKLFF.

This clonotype has a count of ten or more. This chain connects TRBV28 to TRBJ1-2; D is undetermined. This CDR3 has 16 residues. V lost 4 bases, J lost 4 bases, and 19 bases lay in between. CDR1 is MDHEN and CDR2 is SYDVKM in the germline V gene. The CDR3 DNA is TGTGCCAGCAGTTCCTTCATCCGGGCGCGGAGCTATGGCTACACCTTC. Residues: CASSSFIRARSYGYTF.

The table lists this clonotype with many counts. This rearrangement joins TRBV7-2 to TRBJ2-3, with D hard to call. V lost 5 bases and J 1 base, leaving 10 bases between the germline ends. Germline CDR1 SGHTA, CDR2 FQGNSA. This CDR3 region has 14 residues. The CDR3 sequence is CASSQPLGTDTQYF. The CDR3 bases are TGTGCCAGCAGCCAACCCCTAGGCACAGATACGCAGTATTTT.

Points on this clonotype: A much larger clone differs by one base, so this may be a read error. The chain recombines TRBV7-2 with TRBJ2-7; 8 positions agree with TRBD1. Per germline, CDR1 SGHTA and CDR2 FQGNSA. The CDR3 runs 15 residues. The CDR3 sequence: CASSYTGTGSYEQHF. CDR3 sequence (DNA): TGTGCCAGCAGCTACACCGGGACAGGCTCCTACGAGCAGCACTTC.

In its sample, this clonotype was seen many times. The chain combines TRBV6-1 with TRBJ2-1, with D uncertain. Germline V gene data show CDR1 as MNHNS and CDR2 as SASEGT. The CDR3 extends over 10 amino acids. V gave up 7 bases and J gave up 9 bases, with 7 bases separating them. In nucleotides, the CDR3 is TGTGCCAGCAAGGGAACTGAGCAGTTCTTC. This encodes CASKGTEQFF.

This clonotype appeared a few times. The chain has TRBV2 and TRBJ1-2, with TRBD1 identical over 8 bases. Germline assignment: CDR1 SNHLY and CDR2 FYNNEI. The CDR3 extends over 13 amino acids. The ends lost 7 bases at V and 7 bases at J; junction bases unmatched: 8. The CDR3 region is CASTGTGVTGYTF. CDR3 DNA: TGTGCCAGCACGGGGACAGGCGTAACTGGCTACACCTTC.

This clonotype occurred many times. The chain recombines TRBV6-2 or TRBV6-3 with TRBJ2-7; perhaps TRBD2 as D (6 bases). The CDR3 has 13 residues. The V gene's germline CDR1 is MNHEY and CDR2 SVGEGT. With 4 bases removed from V and 5 bases from J, the gap between germline ends came to 12 bases. The CDR3 protein is CASSSGRINEQYF. The CDR3 coding sequence is TGTGCCAGCAGTTCAGGGAGGATCAACGAGCAGTACTTC.

This clonotype showed up many times. V usage is TRBV4-2 and J usage is TRBJ1-3; D ambiguous. Between the trimmed V and J ends, which lost 1 base and 7 bases, there was a span of 11 bases. Germline V gene sequence: CDR1 LGHNA, CDR2 YNFKEQ. This CDR3 comprises 14 residues. The CDR3 nucleotides read TGTGCCAGCAGCCAAGGGATCTTATTTAACACCATATATTTT. Its translation is CASSQGILFNTIYF.

This clonotype qualifies as medium-sized. The V and J genes are TRBV7-9 and TRBJ1-2; TRBD1 matches 7 bases. The CDR3 is 16 residues long. The V segment lost 4 bases and the J segment 6 bases; nucleotides outside the gene matches: 14. Per germline, CDR1 SEHNR and CDR2 FQNEAQ (reference sequence). The CDR3 here is CASSSVASGGLNGYTF. CDR3 nucleotide sequence: TGTGCCAGCAGCTCAGTCGCGTCAGGGGGACTTAATGGCTACACCTTC. Variable domain in full (rest from reference TRBV7-9 and TRBJ1-2): DTGVSQNPRHKITKRGQNVTFRCDPISEHNRLYWYRQTLGQGPEFLTYFQNEAQLEKSRLLSDRFSAERPKGSFSTLEIQRTEQGDSAMYLCASSSVASGGLNGYTFGSGTRLTVV.

This clonotype was counted many times. CDR3 protein: CASSVGTIRTDTQYF. CDR3 nucleotide sequence: TGTGCCAGCAGCGTTGGGACTATACGCACAGATACGCAGTATTTT. V and J are TRBV7-9 and TRBJ2-3, with TRBD2 matching 7 bases. The CDR3 has 15 amino acids. CDR1 and CDR2 from the germline V gene are SEHNR and FQNEAQ (reference sequence). V lost 5 bases, J lost 1 base, and 6 bases stayed unmatched.

This clonotype came up many times. This chain connects TRBV2 to TRBJ1-2; D is ambiguous. From germline, CDR1 is SNHLY and CDR2 FYNNEI. Between the trimmed V and J ends, which lost 6 bases and 5 bases, there was a span of 13 bases. The CDR3 is 13 residues long. CDR3 coding DNA: TGTGCCAGCAGAGAGGAGCGACCTTATGGCTACACCTTC. Its translation is CASREERPYGYTF. The full variable domain, with the rest looked up from reference TRBV2 and TRBJ1-2, is EPEVTQTPSHQVTQMGQEVILRCVPISNHLYFYWYRQILGQKVEFLVSFYNNEISEKSEIFDDQFSVERPDGSNFTLKIRSTKLEDSAMYFCASREERPYGYTFGSGTRLTVV.

This clonotype appeared many times. This chain joins TRBV20-1 and TRBJ1-6, with D perhaps TRBD1 (6 bases). The CDR3 sequence is 14 residues long. CDR1 and CDR2 from the germline V gene are DFQATT and SNEGSKA (reference sequence). V was pared by 6 bases and J by 9 bases, with 18 bases between. CDR3 in DNA: TGCAGTGCAAGACACAGGGTGGCAAGTTCACCCCTCCACTTT. Residues: CSARHRVASSPLHF.

This chain joins TRBV11-3 and TRBJ1-5; the D gene is possibly TRBD1 (6 bases). The CDR3 consists of 14 residues. CDR1 SGHNT and CDR2 YENEEA come from the germline V gene. V was pared by 3 bases and J by 4 bases, with 10 bases between. The CDR3 is CASSFLTGNQPQHF. The DNA of the CDR3 is TGTGCCAGCAGCTTCCTTACAGGGAATCAGCCCCAGCATTTT.

The V and J genes are TRBV5-1 and TRBJ2-3; D is unresolved. The CDR3 covers 14 residues. Germline CDR1 reads SGHRS; CDR2 reads YFSETQ. The V end lost 2 bases, the J end lost 1 base, and 8 bases lay between the germline ends. The CDR3 sequence is CASSFSQRTDTQYF. In DNA, the CDR3 is TGCGCCAGCAGCTTTTCACAGCGCACAGATACGCAGTATTTT.

As for this clonotype: A much more abundant neighbour one base away suggests this may be a read error. The V and J genes are TRBV5-1 and TRBJ2-1, with a weak D call TRBD2 (5 bases). This CDR3 has 14 residues. Germline CDR1 SGHRS, CDR2 YFSETQ. CDR3 sequence (DNA): TGCGCCAGCAGCCCAGGACTGATTTACAATGAGCAGATCTTC. Protein: CASSPGLIYNEQIF.

Sample share makes this clonotype medium-sized. The rearrangement joins TRBV20-1 to TRBJ1-5; the D gene is possibly TRBD1 (6 bases). The CDR3 has 15 amino acids. The V gene lost 2 bases and the J gene lost 4 bases, with 15 bases spanning the gap. Germline V gene lookup returns CDR1 DFQATT and CDR2 SNEGSKA (reference sequence). The CDR3 region is CSARKTGTPNQPQHF. The CDR3 coding sequence is TGCAGTGCTAGAAAAACAGGGACCCCTAATCAGCCCCAGCATTTT.

This clonotype was observed many times. This chain links TRBV20-1 with TRBJ2-1, with TRBD1 as a possible D gene (6 bases). This CDR3 is built from 13 residues. Germline CDR1 reads DFQATT; CDR2 reads SNEGSKA (reference sequence). Trimming took 2 bases from V and 2 from J, leaving 7 bases between them. The CDR3 region is CSARYRAYNEQFF. The CDR3 coding sequence is TGCAGTGCTAGATACAGGGCCTACAATGAGCAGTTCTTC.

This clonotype was picked up many times. The rearrangement joins TRBV5-8 to TRBJ2-5; 10 nucleotides align to TRBD1. Germline CDR1 is SGHTS and CDR2 is YDEGEE. The CDR3 runs to 15 residues. Trimming cost V 5 bases and J 5 bases; bases outside gene matches: 9. As DNA, the CDR3 is TGTGCCAGCAGAGCGGGACAGGGGTGGGAGGAGACCCAGTACTTC. This gives the protein CASRAGQGWEETQYF.

This clonotype came up a few times. V is TRBV7-2 and J is TRBJ2-7; perhaps TRBD2 as D (6 bases). Trimming pared 0 bases from V and 4 bases from J, leaving 10 bases between. The CDR3 is 14 residues long. In germline, CDR1 is SGHTA, CDR2 FQGNSA. The CDR3 here is CASSLAGGGYEQYF. The CDR3 DNA reads TGTGCCAGCAGCTTAGCGGGAGGAGGTTACGAGCAGTACTTC.

This clonotype was detected many times. This chain links TRBV29-1 with TRBJ2-7; 10 bases are shared with TRBD1. Germline V gene sequence: CDR1 SQVTM, CDR2 ANQGSEA. The V gene end was trimmed by 6 bases and the J gene end by 6 bases; junction bases not matched to a gene: 5. This CDR3 has 12 amino acids. Here the CDR3 DNA reads TGCAGCGTCGGGACAGGGGCGGGCGAGCAGTACTTC. This sequence encodes CSVGTGAGEQYF.

The chain joins TRBV10-3 to TRBJ2-5, with D unresolved. The germline V and J ends were trimmed by 0 bases and 5 bases, with 13 bases remaining between them. This CDR3 region has 15 residues. Germline CDR1 ENHRY, CDR2 SYGVKD. CDR3 coding DNA: TGTGCCATCAGTGAGTCGATATCGATTGGTGAGACCCAGTACTTC. Amino acid sequence: CAISESISIGETQYF.

The rearrangement joins TRBV7-2 to TRBJ2-7; perhaps TRBD1 as D (6 bases). Trimming stripped 4 bases from V and 6 bases from J, with 10 bases between. Germline V gene lookup returns CDR1 SGHTA and CDR2 FQGNSA. The CDR3 runs to 12 residues. This chain's CDR3 is CASSYRVGEQYF. CDR3 nucleotides: TGTGCCAGCAGCTACAGGGTAGGCGAGCAGTACTTC.

This clonotype showed up many times. The V gene is TRBV5-6, the J gene TRBJ1-1; D remains unclear. CDR1 is SGHDT, CDR2 YYEEEE, per germline. Deletions cut 7 bases from V and 5 bases from J, with 24 bases between. The CDR3 has 16 residues. CDR3: CASHGAEEERWTEAFF. CDR3 nucleotides: TGTGCCAGCCACGGCGCAGAGGAGGAGAGGTGGACTGAAGCTTTCTTT.

The table lists this clonotype with many counts. The CDR3 loop is CASTKGGLSYGYTF. For the CDR3, the DNA is TGTGCCAGCACCAAGGGGGGTCTCTCCTATGGCTACACCTTC. The chain is built from TRBV6-2 or TRBV6-3 and TRBJ1-2; D possibly corresponds to TRBD1 (6 bases). CDR3 length equals 14 residues. V was clipped by 7 bases and J by 4 bases, with 16 bases between them. In germline, CDR1 is MNHEY, CDR2 SVGEGT.

The chain links TRBV7-8 to TRBJ1-5; D is unresolved. Trimming removed 1 base at V and 4 bases at J, with 2 bases between. The germline V gene has CDR1 SGHVS and CDR2 FQNEAQ. This CDR3 has 12 residues. DNA for the CDR3: TGTGCCAGCAGCTTAGTGAATCAGCCCCAGCATTTT. Translation: CASSLVNQPQHF.

This clonotype was picked up many times. The V gene is TRBV28, the J gene TRBJ1-1, with 7 bases aligning to TRBD1. Germline V lookup: CDR1 MDHEN, CDR2 SYDVKM. There are 12 residues in the CDR3. V lost 6 bases, J lost 5 bases, and 3 bases stayed unmatched. The CDR3 protein is CASSSQGTEAFF. The CDR3 DNA sequence: TGTGCCAGCAGCTCACAGGGGACTGAAGCTTTCTTT.